A selection of T cell receptor beta chains follows, all from one sample in a study of metastatic and nonmetastatic thyroid tumors. TCRdb re-called the PCR reads via MiXCR. The sample holds some 6,300 clones; around 33% are singletons and the top ten take about an eighth. The material sequenced was adjacent normal tissue. All receptors derive from a female donor with papillary thyroid cancer or a benign thyroid nodule (not recorded which). Some clones in this sample may be carry-over from other donors' samples. The CDR3 runs from the conserved cysteine through the conserved F or W. A D gene is named only where the DNA matches it firmly. Not all rows give a size; the values are once, few, many and, for expanded clones, a class.

d_call clone_size j_call v_call cdr3_aa cdr3_nt
- medium-sized TRBJ1-6 TRBV30 CAWSVRSNSPLHF TGTGCCTGGAGTGTTAGGTCGAATTCACCCCTCCACTTT
- - TRBJ2-1 TRBV27 CASRLRYNNEKFF TGTGCCAGCAGACTACGGTACAACAATGAGAAGTTCTTC
- - TRBJ2-7 TRBV20-1 CSARPTDYEHYF TGCAGTGCTAGACCTACGGATTATGAGCATTACTTC
- few TRBJ1-6 TRBV2 CASMTTGMVNSPLHF TGTGCCAGCATGACCACAGGGATGGTGAATTCACCCCTCCACTTT
TRBD2 - TRBJ2-7 TRBV11-2 CASSLVGLAGGSAYEQYF TGTGCCAGCAGCTTAGTAGGGCTAGCGGGAGGATCCGCGTACGAGCAGTACTTC
TRBD2 - TRBJ2-1 TRBV7-2 CASSFSGRARQEQFF TGTGCCAGCAGCTTTAGCGGGAGGGCGAGACAAGAGCAGTTCTTC
- few TRBJ1-5 TRBV6-1 CASSPQGYSNQPQHF TGTGCCAGCAGTCCACAGGGATATAGCAATCAGCCCCAGCATTTT
TRBD2 - TRBJ2-1 TRBV4-1 CASSSAGRLAVGVNEQFF TGCGCCAGCAGCAGTGCCGGTCGACTAGCGGTCGGGGTAAATGAGCAGTTCTTC
TRBD2 - TRBJ2-2 TRBV27 CASGWRSGGGELFF TGTGCCAGCGGTTGGAGATCGGGGGGCGGGGAGCTGTTTTTT
TRBD1 - TRBJ1-3 TRBV5-1 CASSRGQAGNTIYF TGCGCCAGCAGCCGCGGACAGGCTGGAAACACCATATATTTT
- - TRBJ1-2 TRBV18 CASSHSDSFYIGYTF TGTGCCAGCTCACATTCAGACAGCTTCTATATAGGCTACACCTTC
- - TRBJ2-7 TRBV5-5 CASSLGGNYEQYF TGTGCCAGCAGCTTGGGCGGGAACTACGAGCAGTACTTC
TRBD2 few TRBJ2-1 TRBV13 CASSSGLAGGVVNEQFF TGTGCCAGCAGCTCGGGACTAGCGGGAGGGGTTGTCAATGAGCAGTTCTTC
- - TRBJ2-2 TRBV11-1 CASSSGTGTLAELFF TGTGCCAGCAGCTCCGGAACGGGGACGTTGGCGGAGCTGTTTTTT
- few TRBJ1-2 TRBV6-2/TRBV6-3 CASSTGASPKWYGYTF TGTGCCAGCAGTACTGGAGCAAGCCCCAAGTGGTATGGCTACACCTTC
- - TRBJ2-1 TRBV5-8 CASSSYNEQFF TGTGCCAGCAGCTCTTACAATGAGCAGTTCTTC
TRBD1 few TRBJ1-5 TRBV6-1 CASSHRDRGNQPQHF TGTGCCAGCAGTCACCGGGACAGGGGGAATCAGCCCCAGCATTTT
- few TRBJ2-7 TRBV28 CASSSYYEQYF TGTGCCAGCAGTTCCTACTACGAGCAGTACTTC
TRBD2 few TRBJ2-5 TRBV6-1 CASTSGTSGRETQYF TGTGCCAGCACCAGCGGCACTAGCGGGAGAGAGACCCAGTACTTC
- large TRBJ2-1 TRBV6-5 CASSYGRGGNEQFF TGTGCCAGCAGTTACGGCCGAGGGGGGAATGAGCAGTTCTTC
- - TRBJ1-2 TRBV12-3/TRBV12-4 CASSLGSGTGYTF TGTGCCAGCAGTTTAGGATCCGGGACCGGCTACACCTTC
TRBD2 medium-sized TRBJ2-7 TRBV9 CASSVGGGESEQYF TGTGCCAGCAGCGTAGGCGGGGGTGAGAGCGAGCAGTACTTC